What follows are 10 T cell receptor beta chains derived from one specimen sequenced in a study of T-cell memory formation after mild COVID-19. TCRdb reprocessed the 5' RACE reads via MiXCR and lists one record per CDR3 protein. The sample lists over 450,000 distinct CDR3 sequences, around 21% occurring once. Sequenced input: PBMCs or a T cell subset sorted from them (not recorded which). These receptors were collected from an adult woman who had mild COVID-19 (a few samples of this study predate the infection). Cell type and time point are not known.

The chain links TRBV25-1 to TRBJ2-1, with D perhaps TRBD1 (7 bases). The CDR3 consists of 17 residues. V was pared by 0 bases and J by 6 bases, with 18 bases between. The germline V gene has CDR1 MGHDK and CDR2 SYGVNS. The CDR3 loop is CASSEYRRGRWVNEQFF. In nucleotides, the CDR3 is TGTGCCAGCAGTGAATATAGGAGGGGGCGATGGGTCAATGAGCAGTTCTTC.

At least ten counts were recorded for this clonotype. CDR3 nucleotide sequence: TGTGCCAGCAGCTTGCAGGAAAACATTCAGTACTTC. It yields the protein CASSLQENIQYF. The chain has TRBV11-3 and TRBJ2-4, with unresolved D. CDR1 and CDR2 from the germline V gene are SGHNT and YENEEA. Between the trimmed V and J ends, which lost 3 bases and 5 bases, there was a span of 5 bases. The CDR3 length is 12 residues.

V gene TRBV2 combines with J gene TRBJ2-3; D gene unclear. The CDR3 contains 13 residues. With 6 bases removed from V and 10 bases from J, the gap between germline ends came to 17 bases. Germline V gene sequence: CDR1 SNHLY, CDR2 FYNNEI. CDR3 bases: TGTGCCAGCAGCCGAAGAGTTTTTTTCGCGCAGTATTTT. Encoded protein: CASSRRVFFAQYF.

This clonotype showed up just a few times. The V gene is TRBV7-2, the J gene TRBJ2-7; 10 nucleotides align to TRBD2. The J segment lost 3 bases and the V segment lost 2 bases, leaving 4 bases of the junction unmatched. This CDR3 is 15 amino acids long. Per germline, CDR1 SGHTA and CDR2 FQGNSA. The CDR3 protein is CASSLTSGDFYEQYF. CDR3 bases: TGTGCCAGCAGCTTAACTAGCGGGGACTTCTACGAGCAGTACTTC.

In this sample, this clonotype turned up a few times. This rearrangement joins TRBV7-2 to TRBJ1-1, with D unclear. The ends were cut back, 8 bases at V and 7 bases at J, with 20 bases in the middle. Germline lookup yields CDR1 SGHTA and CDR2 FQGNSA. The CDR3 is 14 amino acids. The DNA of the CDR3 is TGTGCCAGCGGAGGACCCCCGGATGTGGGTGAAGCTTTCTTT. Translation gives CASGGPPDVGEAFF.

V usage is TRBV5-5 and J usage is TRBJ2-7, with no clear D. CDR3 length equals 13 residues. Trimming pared 3 bases from V and 3 bases from J, leaving 10 bases between. CDR1 and CDR2 from the germline V gene are SGHKS and YYEKEE (reference sequence). CDR3 DNA sequence: TGTGCCAGCAGCTCGGGCCATGGCTACGAGCAGTACTTC. This translates into CASSSGHGYEQYF.

This clonotype was found a few times. The rearrangement joins TRBV7-2 to TRBJ2-3; 8 nucleotides agree with TRBD2. CDR3 length: 15 residues. The trim removed 5 bases at V and 1 base at J, leaving 5 bases unmatched. Germline V gene sequence: CDR1 SGHTA, CDR2 FQGNSA. CDR3 DNA sequence: TGTGCCAGCAGCCGACTAGCGATCGGCACAGATACGCAGTATTTT. Amino acids: CASSRLAIGTDTQYF.

The chain links TRBV7-2 to TRBJ2-6; TRBD1 matches 11 bases. Germline V CDR1 and CDR2: SGHTA, FQGNSA. The CDR3 spans 18 residues. V lost 2 bases to trimming and J lost 1 base; unmatched junction nucleotides: 4. The CDR3 DNA is TGTGCCAGCAGCTTATATGGGACAGGGGGATCTGGGGCCAACGTCCTGACTTTC. It codes for CASSLYGTGGSGANVLTF.

The CDR3 coding sequence is TGCGCCAGCAGCGGGAGGGACTGGGGCCAAGAGACCCAGTACTTC. Its translation is CASSGRDWGQETQYF. The gene calls are TRBV4-1 and TRBJ2-5; 7 bases match TRBD2. CDR3 length equals 15 residues. V dropped 5 bases and J dropped 1; count of bases not matched to a gene: 7. Germline V gives CDR1 MGHRA, CDR2 YSYEKL.

This clonotype was recorded at least ten times. The V and J genes are TRBV12-3 or TRBV12-4 and TRBJ1-1; TRBD1 is a possible D gene (5 bases). V dropped 5 bases and J dropped 1 base, with 8 bases sitting between them. The CDR3 is 13 residues long. The CDR3 nucleotides are TGTGCCAGCAGTCCTACAGGGAACACTGAAGCTTTCTTT. Residues: CASSPTGNTEAFF.